These 23 T cell receptor beta chains came from one sample sequenced in a study of cytomegalovirus exposure and HLA in healthy donors. Measured with immunoSEQ multiplex PCR; TCRdb has only the in-frame clones, and not every one. The sample consists of 140,000 to 150,000 clones, around 93% of them appearing once. The sequencing sample was made of PBMCs. The receptors derive from a man aged 18 to 29 in good health and CMV-seropositive.

This clone was counted a single time. Here the CDR3 DNA reads TGCGCCAGCAGCTTGGGACTAGCGGGACTGTACAATGAGCAGTTCTTC. Protein: CASSLGLAGLYNEQFF. V usage is TRBV5-1 and J usage is TRBJ2-1; 11 bases map to TRBD2. From germline, CDR1 is SGHRS and CDR2 YFSETQ. This CDR3 spans 16 amino acids. The V segment lost 0 bases and the J segment 4 bases; nucleotides outside the gene matches: 3.

This clone appeared once. The chain combines TRBV7-9 with TRBJ1-1, with D unclear. The CDR3 covers 15 residues. V lost 2 bases, J lost 1 base, and 11 bases lay in between. The germline V gene encodes CDR1 SEHNR and CDR2 FQNEAQ (reference sequence). For the CDR3, the DNA is TGTGCCAGCAGCTTAATACCGGGAGCGAACACTGAAGCTTTCTTT. It specifies CASSLIPGANTEAFF.

V and J are TRBV5-5 and TRBJ2-7, with a tentative D call TRBD1 (5 bases). The CDR3 covers 14 residues. Germline V gene sequence: CDR1 SGHKS, CDR2 YYEKEE (reference sequence). V dropped 6 bases and J dropped 2 bases, with 15 bases sitting between them. CDR3 sequence: CASTVFTGTYEQYF. CDR3 in DNA: TGTGCCAGCACCGTTTTCACAGGTACCTACGAGCAGTACTTC.

V and J are TRBV4-2 and TRBJ2-7, with D possibly TRBD2 on 5 matching bases. V was trimmed by 1 base and J by 5 bases, leaving 9 bases between them. The germline V gene encodes CDR1 LGHNA and CDR2 YNFKEQ. The CDR3 spans 13 residues. Here the CDR3 reads CASSQVGSNEQYF. In DNA form, the CDR3 reads TGTGCCAGCAGCCAAGTTGGGAGCAACGAGCAGTACTTC.

The chain employs TRBV5-1 and TRBJ2-1, with a possible D match to TRBD1 (5 bases). The CDR3 spans 14 residues. The V gene lost 1 base and the J gene lost 7 bases, with 12 bases spanning the gap. Looked up from germline, CDR1 is SGHRS and CDR2 is YFSETQ. DNA of the CDR3: TGCGCCAGCAGCTTGTGGGGCCCAGGGAATGAGCAGTTCTTC. It specifies CASSLWGPGNEQFF.

In its sample, this clone was seen once. The V and J genes are TRBV7-9 and TRBJ2-1; 10 bases map to TRBD2. This CDR3 has 15 residues. V shed 4 bases and J 8 bases; nucleotides not matched to a gene: 8. CDR1 SEHNR and CDR2 FQNEAQ come from the germline V gene (reference sequence). CDR3: CASSSRPSGSYEQFF. CDR3 sequence (DNA): TGTGCCAGCAGCTCCCGGCCTAGCGGGAGCTATGAGCAGTTCTTC.

This chain links TRBV7-6 with TRBJ2-4; D is perhaps TRBD2 (5 bases). V was cut by 2 bases and J by 6 bases, with 11 bases left in between. CDR1 SGHVS and CDR2 FNYEAQ come from the germline V gene. There are 14 residues in the CDR3. The CDR3 DNA reads TGTGCCAGCAGCTTAAGCGGAACACCAAACATTCAGTACTTC. This translates into CASSLSGTPNIQYF. Variable domain in full (rest from reference TRBV7-6 and TRBJ2-4): GAGVSQSPRYKVTKRGQDVALRCDPISGHVSLYWYRQALGQGPEFLTYFNYEAQQDKSGLPNDRFSAERPEGSISTLTIQRTEQRDSAMYRCASSLSGTPNIQYFGAGTRLSVL.

The V and J genes are TRBV7-2 and TRBJ2-1; 7 bases are shared with TRBD1. There are 13 residues in the CDR3. Germline V CDR1 and CDR2: SGHTA, FQGNSA. Unmatched junction bases numbered 8, after V lost 3 bases and J lost 12 bases. The CDR3 loop is CASSLYRDSLQFF. The CDR3 DNA reads as TGTGCCAGCAGCTTGTACCGGGACAGCCTGCAGTTCTTC.

Only one count was recorded for this clone. This chain connects TRBV28 to TRBJ2-1, with D possibly matching TRBD2 (5 bases). Germline V gene sequence: CDR1 MDHEN, CDR2 SYDVKM. With 3 bases removed from V and 9 bases from J, the gap between germline ends came to 9 bases. The CDR3 spans 12 residues. The CDR3 DNA reads as TGTGCCAGCAGTTTGAGGGAAGGTGAGCAGTTCTTC. Its translation is CASSLREGEQFF. Complete variable domain (other parts from reference TRBV28 and TRBJ2-1): DVKVTQSSRYLVKRTGEKVFLECVQDMDHENMFWYRQDPGLGLRLIYFSYDVKMKEKGDIPEGYSVSREKKERFSLILESASTNQTSMYLCASSLREGEQFFGPGTRLTVL.

The chain carries TRBV27 and TRBJ1-4, with 8 bases fitting TRBD1. Germline V gives CDR1 MNHEY, CDR2 SMNVEV (reference sequence). The junction had 11 bases not matched to a gene; V was cut back by 5 bases and J by 3 bases. The CDR3 runs 17 residues. The CDR3 nucleotides read TGTGCCAGCAGTCCAGGGACAGGACTAACCCCTAATGAAAAACTGTTTTTT. Amino acids: CASSPGTGLTPNEKLFF.

This clone was seen a single time. The chain joins TRBV7-9 to TRBJ2-5; TRBD2 agrees at 11 bases. Germline CDR1 reads SEHNR; CDR2 reads FQNEAQ (reference sequence). This CDR3 region has 16 residues. After removal of 4 bases from V and 4 bases from J, the junction contained 8 bases not matched to a gene. The CDR3 reads CASSSGTSGTVETQYF. In DNA form, the CDR3 reads TGTGCCAGCAGCTCTGGGACTAGCGGAACTGTAGAGACCCAGTACTTC.

This clone was recorded once. The chain links TRBV28 to TRBJ1-5; 10 bases fit TRBD1. Unmatched junction bases numbered 12, after V lost 6 bases and J lost 4 bases. The V gene's germline CDR1 is MDHEN and CDR2 SYDVKM. This CDR3 contains 17 residues. CDR3 sequence: CASRPIGTGVGNQPQHF. The CDR3 nucleotides are TGTGCCAGCAGGCCTATTGGGACAGGGGTCGGAAATCAGCCCCAGCATTTT.

The rearrangement joins TRBV5-1 to TRBJ1-2, with D possibly matching TRBD1 (5 bases). The V end was cut by 1 base, the J end by 0 bases, with 7 bases between. CDR3 length equals 14 residues. Germline CDR1 SGHRS, CDR2 YFSETQ. CDR3 in amino acids: CASSLSGSNYGYTF. In DNA form, the CDR3 reads TGCGCCAGCAGCTTGTCAGGGTCTAACTATGGCTACACCTTC.

The chain employs TRBV18 and TRBJ1-1; perhaps TRBD1 as D (5 bases). Trimming took 2 bases from V and 1 from J, leaving 20 bases between them. CDR3 length equals 18 residues. Germline V CDR1 and CDR2: KGHSH, LQKENI. CDR3 nucleotides: TGTGCCAGCTCACCAGATTTGGCAGGGCTTTATGGGAACACTGAAGCTTTCTTT. Translation gives CASSPDLAGLYGNTEAFF.

The V call is TRBV18, the J call TRBJ1-5; D may be TRBD1 (5 bases). The germline V gene encodes CDR1 KGHSH and CDR2 LQKENI. The CDR3 extends over 15 amino acids. V lost 6 bases to trimming and J lost 6 bases, with 18 bases between them. The DNA for the CDR3 is TGTGCCAGCTCGACTGCCGACCAGGGAGGTCAGCCCCAGCATTTT. Its protein product is CASSTADQGGQPQHF.

V usage is TRBV29-1 and J usage is TRBJ2-4, with TRBD1 matching over 7 bases. The CDR3 consists of 16 residues. Losses at the gene ends were 5 bases for V and 3 bases for J; bases not matched to a gene: 13. Germline lookup yields CDR1 SQVTM and CDR2 ANQGSEA. The CDR3, as DNA: TGCAGCGTTTCCCCTTCAGGGGGAAAGGGCAAAAACATTCAGTACTTC. Its protein is CSVSPSGGKGKNIQYF.

This clone occurred once. The chain is built from TRBV18 and TRBJ1-5; D is undetermined. The CDR3 totals 12 residues. The V end was cut by 6 bases, the J end by 8 bases, with 11 bases between. CDR1 and CDR2 (germline): KGHSH, LQKENI. The CDR3: CASSDGKKPQHF. The CDR3 region has the DNA TGTGCCAGCTCCGACGGGAAAAAGCCCCAGCATTTT.

The CDR3 is CASSLRLAGGFTDTQYF. The CDR3 DNA reads TGTGCCAGCAGTTTAAGGCTAGCGGGAGGGTTCACAGATACGCAGTATTTT. The V and J genes are TRBV27 and TRBJ2-3, with 12 bases aligning to TRBD2. Germline V gene data show CDR1 as MNHEY and CDR2 as SMNVEV (reference sequence). The length of the CDR3 is 17 residues. V was clipped by 2 bases and J by 2 bases; unmatched bases: 5.

This chain connects TRBV5-1 to TRBJ2-7, with TRBD2 identical over 8 bases. The CDR3 runs to 15 residues. Germline values: CDR1 SGHRS, CDR2 YFSETQ. The junction had 5 bases not matched to a gene; V was cut back by 0 bases and J by 3 bases. The CDR3 loop is CASSLELAESYEQYF. The CDR3 nucleotides read TGCGCCAGCAGCTTGGAACTAGCGGAGAGCTACGAGCAGTACTTC. Drawing the rest from reference TRBV5-1 and TRBJ2-7, the complete variable domain is KAGVTQTPRYLIKTRGQQVTLSCSPISGHRSVSWYQQTPGQGLQFLFEYFSETQRNKGNFPGRFSGRQFSNSRSEMNVSTLELGDSALYLCASSLELAESYEQYFGPGTRLTVT.

J is TRBJ2-7 and V is TRBV7-3; 11 nucleotides match TRBD2. Trimming cost V 1 base and J 3 bases; bases outside gene matches: 5. CDR1 and CDR2 from the germline V gene are SGHTA and FQGTGA. The CDR3 extends over 16 amino acids. CDR3 DNA: TGTGCCAGCAGCTTAAAGGGACTAGCGGCGGGCTACGAGCAGTACTTC. It translates to CASSLKGLAAGYEQYF.

This chain links TRBV27 with TRBJ2-2; D perhaps matches TRBD2 (5 bases). V dropped 5 bases and J dropped 6 bases, with 13 bases sitting between them. In germline, CDR1 is MNHEY, CDR2 SMNVEV (reference sequence). The CDR3 covers 14 residues. CDR3 sequence reads: CASSLISRAGELFF. The CDR3 nucleotides read TGTGCCAGCAGTCTCATTTCGAGGGCCGGGGAGCTGTTTTTT.

The gene calls are TRBV6-1 and TRBJ2-2, with 7 bases lining up with TRBD1. J lost 2 bases, V lost 7 bases, and 4 bases had no gene match. The CDR3 is 14 amino acids. Looked up from germline, CDR1 is MNHNS and CDR2 is SASEGT. CDR3 sequence: CASIGQANTGELFF. The CDR3, as DNA: TGTGCCAGCATTGGACAGGCAAACACCGGGGAGCTGTTTTTT.

V and J are TRBV28 and TRBJ2-7, with 8 positions matching TRBD2. After removal of 7 bases from V and 4 bases from J, the junction contained 9 bases not matched to a gene. CDR3 length: 14 amino acids. Germline lookup yields CDR1 MDHEN and CDR2 SYDVKM. The DNA for the CDR3 is TGTGCCAGCACCGGGGGGGGTTTAACGTACGAGCAGTACTTC. Its translation is CASTGGGLTYEQYF.